Presented here are 28 T cell receptor beta chains from one specimen sequenced in a study of radiotherapy plus CTLA-4 blockade in lung cancer. Repertoires were generated with immunoSEQ multiplex PCR, while TCRdb's copy carries only in-frame clones and drops some. The sample lists around 91,000 clones, about 86% occurring once. This specimen was peripheral blood, taken from a patient treated with radiotherapy plus ipilimumab. The receptors come from a human donor with non-small cell lung cancer that progressed on radiotherapy plus ipilimumab.

This clone is a singleton in its sample. The chain uses TRBV6-5 and TRBJ2-7; 10 bases map to TRBD1. The V segment lost 5 bases and the J segment 2 bases; nucleotides outside the gene matches: 6. CDR1 and CDR2 from the germline V gene are MNHEY and SVGAGI. The CDR3 is made up of 15 amino acids. The CDR3 DNA is TGTGCCAGCAGTGTTGGGACAGGGGCTACCTACGAGCAGTACTTC. It encodes CASSVGTGATYEQYF.

This clone was detected a few times. The chain couples TRBV19 to TRBJ1-2, with a tentative D call TRBD1 (5 bases). The CDR3 is 14 amino acids. Germline CDR1 is LNHDA and CDR2 is SQIVND (reference sequence). V lost 6 bases and J lost 4, with 15 bases in between. The CDR3 DNA reads TGTGCCAGTAGAGCCGGGACGGAGAGCTATGGCTACACCTTC. Its protein product is CASRAGTESYGYTF.

The J gene is TRBJ1-1, the V gene TRBV7-8; D not resolved. The V end was cut by 1 base, the J end by 4 bases, with 13 bases between. This CDR3 region has 15 residues. The V gene's germline CDR1 is SGHVS and CDR2 FQNEAQ. DNA of the CDR3: TGTGCCAGCAGCTTAGTAACCCGACACACCACTGAAGCTTTCTTT. This codes for CASSLVTRHTTEAFF.

This rearrangement joins TRBV19 to TRBJ2-5; 8 positions agree with TRBD1. This CDR3 region has 14 residues. Germline V gene data show CDR1 as LNHDA and CDR2 as SQIVND (reference sequence). V was clipped by 5 bases and J by 5 bases; unmatched bases: 7. CDR3 sequence: CASSYDRGVETQYF. CDR3 bases: TGTGCCAGTAGTTACGACAGGGGAGTCGAGACCCAGTACTTC.

The V gene is TRBV5-1, the J gene TRBJ2-3; 8 bases align to TRBD1. J lost 13 bases, V lost 4 bases, and 8 bases had no gene match. The V gene's germline CDR1 is SGHRS and CDR2 YFSETQ. This CDR3 contains 12 residues. DNA for the CDR3: TGCGCCAGCAGCACAGACAGGGGTAAAGAGTATTTT. It translates to CASSTDRGKEYF.

This rearrangement joins TRBV25-1 to TRBJ1-1; no firm D call. The CDR3 loop spans 14 amino acids. Trimming took off 2 bases at V and 6 bases at J, with 13 bases between the two ends. The V gene's germline CDR1 is MGHDK and CDR2 SYGVNS. The CDR3 is CASSESGFPSEAFF. Here the CDR3 DNA reads TGTGCCAGCAGTGAAAGTGGTTTCCCCTCTGAAGCTTTCTTT.

V gene TRBV19 combines with J gene TRBJ1-5, with TRBD1 matching over 8 bases. This CDR3 spans 15 amino acids. Germline V lookup: CDR1 LNHDA, CDR2 SQIVND (reference sequence). V gave up 4 bases and J gave up 6 bases; unmatched junction bases: 8. The CDR3: CASSRASGGLQPQHF. As DNA, the CDR3 is TGTGCCAGTAGTAGGGCCTCAGGGGGCCTTCAGCCCCAGCATTTT. Based on the CDR3 plus reference TRBV19 and TRBJ1-5, the full variable domain is DGGITQSPKYLFRKEGQNVTLSCEQNLNHDAMYWYRQDPGQGLRLIYYSQIVNDFQKGDIAEGYSVSREKKESFPLTVTSAQKNPTAFYLCASSRASGGLQPQHFGDGTRLSIL.

This chain links TRBV18 with TRBJ2-5; a possible D gene is TRBD2 (6 bases). CDR3 length equals 13 residues. The germline V and J ends were trimmed by 3 bases and 5 bases, with 10 bases remaining between them. Per the germline V gene, CDR1 is KGHSH and CDR2 is LQKENI. In DNA, the CDR3 is TGTGCCAGCTCACCTCCAGGGAGGGAGACCCAGTACTTC. This translates into CASSPPGRETQYF.

The chain has TRBV19 and TRBJ1-2, with TRBD1 identical over 11 bases. Trimming took 6 bases from V and 8 from J; bases not matched to a gene: 8. This CDR3 has 14 residues. Germline V gene data show CDR1 as LNHDA and CDR2 as SQIVND (reference sequence). CDR3 nucleotide sequence: TGTGCCAGTAGGCCGACTAGGACAGGGGGCGGCTACACCTTC. Translated: CASRPTRTGGGYTF.

In its sample, this clone was seen once. The chain is built from TRBV5-1 and TRBJ2-6; TRBD1 aligns across 11 bases. The V and J ends lost 5 bases and 1 base, in that order; junction bases with no gene match: 8. The CDR3 extends over 18 amino acids. Germline assignment: CDR1 SGHRS and CDR2 YFSETQ. CDR3 bases: TGCGCCAGCAGATACGGGACAGGGGGTGTGTCTGGGGCCAACGTCCTGACTTTC. Its translation is CASRYGTGGVSGANVLTF.

This clone is a singleton in its sample. The chain is built from TRBV21-1 and TRBJ2-5; no DNA check was done on the table's D call, TRBD2. TRBV21-1 is listed as a pseudogene. The CDR3 is 15 amino acids. CDR3 amino acids: CASSKGDYREETQYF. The CDR3 nucleotides are TGTGCCAGCAGCAAAGGGGACTACAGGGAAGAGACCCAGTACTTC.

This sequence joins TRBV11-2 and TRBJ2-7; TRBD1 is a possible D gene (6 bases). This CDR3 is 14 amino acids long. Germline V CDR1 and CDR2: SGHAT, FQNNGV. Trimming cost V 5 bases and J 3 bases, with 14 bases left between them. Here the CDR3 reads CASSPNLDSYEQYF. CDR3 DNA sequence: TGTGCCAGCAGCCCTAACTTGGACAGCTACGAGCAGTACTTC.

The rearrangement links TRBV5-1 to TRBJ1-1, with 10 bases aligning to TRBD1. Trimming at V came to 4 bases and at J to 5 bases, leaving 8 bases not matched to a gene. Germline V lookup: CDR1 SGHRS, CDR2 YFSETQ. This CDR3 region has 15 residues. The CDR3 spells CASSVGTGVYTEAFF. The CDR3 DNA reads as TGCGCCAGCAGCGTCGGGACAGGGGTTTATACTGAAGCTTTCTTT.

The chain carries TRBV18 and TRBJ2-7; 12 bases match TRBD2. V trimming: 3 bases; J trimming: 3 bases; junction bases outside the gene matches: 6. This CDR3 spans 16 amino acids. Germline V gene data show CDR1 as KGHSH and CDR2 as LQKENI. The CDR3 is CASSPALTSGSYEQYF. CDR3 DNA sequence: TGTGCCAGCTCACCGGCCTTGACTAGCGGGAGCTACGAGCAGTACTTC.

The chain employs TRBV18 and TRBJ1-1, with no clear D. V dropped 2 bases and J dropped 5 bases, with 9 bases sitting between them. This CDR3 region has 13 residues. The germline V gene has CDR1 KGHSH and CDR2 LQKENI. This chain's CDR3 is CASSPDPSTEAFF. As DNA, the CDR3 is TGTGCCAGCTCACCAGACCCCAGTACTGAAGCTTTCTTT. The variable domain in full, completed from reference TRBV18 and TRBJ1-1, reads NAGVMQNPRHLVRRRGQEARLRCSPMKGHSHVYWYRQLPEEGLKFMVYLQKENIIDESGMPKERFSAEFPKEGPSILRIQQVVRGDSAAYFCASSPDPSTEAFFGQGTRLTVV.

The chain uses TRBV9 and TRBJ2-2; D not certain. CDR1 SGDLS and CDR2 YYNGEE come from the germline V gene. There are 14 residues in the CDR3. Trimming took 0 bases from V and 6 from J, leaving 9 bases between them. The chain's CDR3 is CASSVGVPSGELFF. In DNA form, the CDR3 reads TGTGCCAGCAGCGTAGGAGTTCCCTCCGGGGAGCTGTTTTTT.

Remarks on this clone: The junction does not match germline at one end; this may be a read error. This sequence joins TRBV7-7 and TRBJ2-1; D possibly corresponds to TRBD2 (5 bases). Germline lookup yields CDR1 SSHAT and CDR2 FNYEAQ (reference sequence). This CDR3 spans 13 amino acids. CDR3 DNA sequence: TGTGCTAGCAGCTTAGATTGGAGGAATGAGCAGTTCTTC. This encodes CASSLDWRNEQFF.

V and J are TRBV6-1 and TRBJ2-7; 7 bases align to TRBD1. Per germline, CDR1 MNHNS and CDR2 SASEGT. The CDR3 runs 13 residues. V was clipped by 7 bases and J by 3 bases; unmatched bases: 6. The CDR3 is CASNPGQLYEQYF. As DNA, the CDR3 is TGTGCCAGCAACCCGGGACAGCTCTACGAGCAGTACTTC.

The chain links TRBV19 to TRBJ2-7; TRBD1 matches 9 bases. This CDR3 has 15 amino acids. After removal of 6 bases from V and 2 bases from J, the junction contained 8 bases not matched to a gene. In germline, CDR1 is LNHDA, CDR2 SQIVND (reference sequence). CDR3 amino acids: CASSITGTGTYEQYF. In DNA form, the CDR3 reads TGTGCCAGTAGCATAACCGGGACAGGGACCTACGAGCAGTACTTC.

This clone has a single count. At one end the junction does not follow the germline gene, possibly because of a read error. The identical CDR3 is also encoded by other nucleotide sequences in the sample. This rearrangement joins TRBV2 to TRBJ1-1; D gene ambiguous. The germline gives CDR1 SNHLY, CDR2 FYNNEI. This CDR3 comprises 18 residues. CDR3 sequence (DNA): TGCGCCAGCAGTGAAGAAGGTTTCCGAGCGGGGAGAAGCTCTGAAGCTTTCTTT. Its protein is CASSEEGFRAGRSSEAFF.

The chain combines TRBV5-4 with TRBJ1-1, with a possible D match to TRBD1 (5 bases). Germline values: CDR1 SGHNT, CDR2 YYREEE (reference sequence). This CDR3 is 15 amino acids long. V lost 0 bases and J lost 3, with 12 bases in between. The CDR3: CASSLEAGRDTEAFF. The CDR3 DNA follows: TGTGCCAGCAGCTTGGAGGCGGGGCGGGACACTGAAGCTTTCTTT.

The V call is TRBV27, the J call TRBJ1-1, with a weak D call TRBD1 (5 bases). Germline values: CDR1 MNHEY, CDR2 SMNVEV (reference sequence). V lost 8 bases, J lost 5 bases, and 15 bases lay in between. CDR3 length equals 13 residues. CDR3 nucleotides: TGTGCCAGCGCCATAAGCGGGGGGACTGAAGCTTTCTTT. Protein sequence: CASAISGGTEAFF.

The chain joins TRBV27 to TRBJ2-1, with TRBD2 matching over 9 bases. Germline V gene lookup returns CDR1 MNHEY and CDR2 SMNVEV (reference sequence). The CDR3 extends over 19 amino acids. The junction had 19 bases not matched to a gene; V was cut back by 6 bases and J by 4 bases. The DNA for the CDR3 is TGTGCCAGCAGCTACGTCGCCCCCCTCGCTAGCGGGGAGTACAATGAGCAGTTCTTC. Amino acids: CASSYVAPLASGEYNEQFF.

The chain is built from TRBV18 and TRBJ2-1, with D uncertain. This CDR3 has 15 amino acids. The germline V and J ends were trimmed by 5 bases and 9 bases, with 20 bases remaining between them. Looked up from germline, CDR1 is KGHSH and CDR2 is LQKENI. CDR3 protein: CASSMPTNKMGEQFF. The CDR3 DNA reads as TGTGCCAGCTCAATGCCGACGAACAAAATGGGTGAGCAGTTCTTC.

The chain recombines TRBV19 with TRBJ2-3, with D tentatively TRBD2 (5 bases). In germline, CDR1 is LNHDA, CDR2 SQIVND (reference sequence). The V end was cut by 10 bases, the J end by 3 bases, with 14 bases between. This CDR3 contains 13 residues. The CDR3 bases are TGTGCCACCGCACCCGGAGGTACAGATACGCAGTATTTT. Amino acid sequence: CATAPGGTDTQYF. Full variable domain (rest looked up from reference TRBV19 and TRBJ2-3): DGGITQSPKYLFRKEGQNVTLSCEQNLNHDAMYWYRQDPGQGLRLIYYSQIVNDFQKGDIAEGYSVSREKKESFPLTVTSAQKNPTAFYLCATAPGGTDTQYFGPGTRLTVL.

The chain combines TRBV5-4 with TRBJ1-1; D unresolved. The CDR3 length is 14 residues. Germline V gene data show CDR1 as SGHNT and CDR2 as YYREEE (reference sequence). The V end was cut by 0 bases, the J end by 5 bases, with 11 bases between. The CDR3 loop is CASSLAWGSTEAFF. CDR3 coding DNA: TGTGCCAGCAGCTTGGCTTGGGGAAGTACTGAAGCTTTCTTT. Combining the CDR3 with reference TRBV5-4 and TRBJ1-1 gives the whole variable domain ETGVTQSPTHLIKTRGQQVTLRCSSQSGHNTVSWYQQALGQGPQFIFQYYREEENGRGNFPPRFSGLQFPNYSSELNVNALELDDSALYLCASSLAWGSTEAFFGQGTRLTVV.

The V and J genes are TRBV2 and TRBJ2-2, with 7 bases identical to TRBD2. The CDR3 runs 16 residues. V shed 6 bases and J 0 bases; nucleotides not matched to a gene: 7. Germline CDR1 and CDR2: SNHLY and FYNNEI. CDR3 sequence reads: CASRTSPRANTGELFF. The CDR3 region has the DNA TGTGCCAGCAGGACTAGCCCCCGAGCGAACACCGGGGAGCTGTTTTTT.

This clone was recorded once. The junction differs from germline at one of its ends, possibly a read error. CDR3 residues: CASSVLGRTYSAF. The CDR3 DNA reads TGTGCCAGCAGCGTCCTCGGGCGCACCTACTCCGCCTTC. The rearrangement links TRBV7-9 to TRBJ1-2; D not resolved. The CDR3 covers 13 residues. From germline, CDR1 is SEHNR and CDR2 FQNEAQ (reference sequence).